This T cell receptor beta chain was obtained from a study of CD8+ T cells in alopecia areata. Turning to the study itself: Treatment ran 6 to 18 months, with 6 months of follow-up afterward.

With 4 bases clipped from V and 2 bases from J, the junction kept 5 bases outside the gene matches. Germline CDR1 reads MNHEY; CDR2 reads SMNVEV (reference sequence). CDR3 length equals 15 residues. RNA was extracted and reverse transcribed into cDNA as the sequencing template. This table comes from immunoSEQ multiplex PCR, and its TCRdb copy is limited to in-frame clones, with some not included. This table holds about 130,000 clones, approximately 49% found once. The study team obtained lesional scalp punch biopsies and peripheral blood from alopecia areata patients. For this clone: What it binds is unknown.

Study findings and constraints: Higher clonality and more expanded CD8+ clones appeared in lesional than normal scalp. Between patients, shared TCR sequences were less clear than in mice. This was possibly due in part to HLA diversity in the patient population.

This sequence originates from a human donor with alopecia areata. The chain is built from TRBV27 and TRBJ2-1; 7 bases are a match to TRBD1. Specimen: CD8+ T cells sorted from blood, collected at week 0. CDR3 protein: CASSSTGTAYNEQFF. CDR3 DNA sequence: TGTGCCAGCAGTTCCACCGGGACAGCCTACAATGAGCAGTTCTTC.